This T cell receptor beta chain was documented in a study of blood T cell repertoires in COVID-19. Repertoires were generated with immunoSEQ multiplex PCR, while TCRdb's copy carries only in-frame clones and drops some. Of about 64,000 clones listed, 80% to 90% are singletons. Germline CDR1 SSHAT, CDR2 FNYEAQ (reference sequence). Germline trimming cut 5 bases from V and 1 base from J; bases unmatched to any gene: 3. This CDR3 is built from 14 residues. The chain combines TRBV7-7 with TRBJ2-5; 8 bases map to TRBD2. The clonotype comes from a woman aged 55-70 years with COVID-19, enrolled during active disease. The sequencing input was peripheral blood. CDR3 in amino acids: CASSLTSGQETQYF. The CDR3 coding sequence is TGTGCCAGCAGCCTCACTAGCGGCCAAGAGACCCAGTACTTC.